These T cell receptor beta chains were read from a single sample in a study of beta chain features in type 1 diabetes. Libraries were prepared by immunoSEQ multiplex PCR; TCRdb keeps only in-frame clonotypes and omits some of them. This sample yields about 110,000 clones, of which 30% to 50% are seen a single time; roughly 0.07% belongs to the top ten. The sequencing sample was made of stem cell memory CD4+ T cells from blood. The source of these receptors is a woman in her late teens or twenties in good health. Both conserved end residues are part of each CDR3. Each record gives: J gene, D gene, V gene, CDR3 protein. D genes are given only for firm matches.

j_gene: TRBJ1-5
d_gene: TRBD1
v_gene: TRBV28
CDR3aa: CASSLLGTGGTNQPQHF

j_gene: TRBJ2-5
d_gene: TRBD2
v_gene: TRBV13
CDR3aa: CASSLSGGSIRETQYF

j_gene: TRBJ2-1
d_gene: TRBD2
v_gene: TRBV6-6
CDR3aa: CAIVSGRARNEQFF

j_gene: TRBJ2-3
d_gene: NA
v_gene: TRBV5-8
CDR3aa: CASSILGTDTQYF

j_gene: TRBJ2-5
d_gene: TRBD1
v_gene: TRBV7-9
CDR3aa: CASSRDWTGLKETQYF

j_gene: TRBJ2-7
d_gene: TRBD2
v_gene: TRBV7-9
CDR3aa: CASSWGSGRPLEQYF

j_gene: TRBJ1-2
d_gene: NA
v_gene: TRBV19
CDR3aa: CASGPGFNYGYTF

j_gene: TRBJ2-4
d_gene: TRBD1
v_gene: TRBV2
CDR3aa: CASRGTGGKSNIQYF

j_gene: NA
d_gene: TRBD1
v_gene: TRBV29-1
CDR3aa: CSVHLSGGHPYEQYF

j_gene: TRBJ2-5
d_gene: TRBD2
v_gene: TRBV6-6
CDR3aa: CASSSQGLAGETQYF

j_gene: TRBJ1-2
d_gene: TRBD1
v_gene: TRBV7-2
CDR3aa: CASSFAGTGVYYGYTF

j_gene: TRBJ2-7
d_gene: NA
v_gene: TRBV11-2
CDR3aa: CASSHGQPYEQYF

j_gene: TRBJ2-2
d_gene: NA
v_gene: TRBV27
CDR3aa: CASSPLEHAGELFF

j_gene: TRBJ1-5
d_gene: TRBD1
v_gene: TRBV28
CDR3aa: CASSSTGGWQPQHF

j_gene: TRBJ1-5
d_gene: NA
v_gene: TRBV30
CDR3aa: CAWSVLAGINQPQHF

j_gene: TRBJ2-7
d_gene: NA
v_gene: TRBV5-1
CDR3aa: CASYDPGFYEQYF

j_gene: TRBJ2-6
d_gene: TRBD1
v_gene: TRBV15
CDR3aa: CATSGRTGGNYSGANVLTF

j_gene: TRBJ1-2
d_gene: NA
v_gene: TRBV29-1
CDR3aa: CSVEPANYGYTF

j_gene: TRBJ2-7
d_gene: TRBD1
v_gene: TRBV16
CDR3aa: CASSQSGTAYEQYF

j_gene: TRBJ2-5
d_gene: NA
v_gene: TRBV5-5
CDR3aa: CASSLMSEETQYF

j_gene: TRBJ1-2
d_gene: NA
v_gene: TRBV5-4
CDR3aa: CASSRDPGGANYGYTF

j_gene: TRBJ2-5
d_gene: TRBD2
v_gene: TRBV28
CDR3aa: CASSLSSGRVGTQYF